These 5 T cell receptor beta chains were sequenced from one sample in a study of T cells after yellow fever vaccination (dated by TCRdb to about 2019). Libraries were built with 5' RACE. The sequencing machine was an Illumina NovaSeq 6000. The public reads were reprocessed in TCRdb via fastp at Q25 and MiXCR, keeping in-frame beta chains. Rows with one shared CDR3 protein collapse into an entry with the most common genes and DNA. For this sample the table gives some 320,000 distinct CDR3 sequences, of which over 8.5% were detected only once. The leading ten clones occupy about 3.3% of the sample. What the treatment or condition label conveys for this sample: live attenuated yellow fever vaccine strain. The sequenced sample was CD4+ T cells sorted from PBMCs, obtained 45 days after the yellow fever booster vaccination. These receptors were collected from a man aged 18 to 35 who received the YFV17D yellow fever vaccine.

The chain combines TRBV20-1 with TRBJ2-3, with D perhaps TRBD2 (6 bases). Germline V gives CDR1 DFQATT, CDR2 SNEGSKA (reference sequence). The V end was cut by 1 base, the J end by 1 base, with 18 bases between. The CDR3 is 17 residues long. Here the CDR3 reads CSARGPALAGRTDTQYF. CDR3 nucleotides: TGCAGTGCTAGAGGGCCGGCCTTGGCGGGGCGCACAGATACGCAGTATTTT.

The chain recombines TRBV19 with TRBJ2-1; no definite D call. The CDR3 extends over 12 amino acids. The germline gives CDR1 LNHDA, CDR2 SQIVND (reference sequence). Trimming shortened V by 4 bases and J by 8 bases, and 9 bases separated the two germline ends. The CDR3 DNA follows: TGTGCCAGTAGTAGCAGGAAATATGAGCAGTTCTTC. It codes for CASSSRKYEQFF.

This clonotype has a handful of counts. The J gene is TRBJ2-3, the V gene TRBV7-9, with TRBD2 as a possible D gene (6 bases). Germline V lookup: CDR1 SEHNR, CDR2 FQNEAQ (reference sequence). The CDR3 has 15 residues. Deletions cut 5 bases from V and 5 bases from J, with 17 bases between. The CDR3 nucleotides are TGTGCCAGCAGCCCTCGGCGGGGAGGATTAGATACGCAGTATTTT. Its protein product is CASSPRRGGLDTQYF.

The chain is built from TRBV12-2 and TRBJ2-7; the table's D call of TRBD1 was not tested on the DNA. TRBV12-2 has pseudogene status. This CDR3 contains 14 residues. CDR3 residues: CASLRGQGSGEQYF. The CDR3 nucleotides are TGTGCAAGTCTCCGGGGTCAGGGGTCCGGCGAGCAGTACTTC.

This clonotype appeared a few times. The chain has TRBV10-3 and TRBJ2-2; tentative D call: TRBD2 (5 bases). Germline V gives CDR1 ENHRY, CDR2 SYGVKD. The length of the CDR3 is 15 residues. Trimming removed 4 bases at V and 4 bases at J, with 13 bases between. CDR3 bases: TGTGCCATCAGTGCTTGGACTTCATCCACCGGGGAGCTGTTTTTT. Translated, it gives CAISAWTSSTGELFF.